The TCR beta chain described here comes from a study of T cell responses to AZD1222 COVID-19 vaccine listed by TCRdb under 2021. A note on the overall study: Because spike-specific TCR depth and breadth did not differ between the two schedules, AZD1222 recipients who got a second dose at roughly 4 weeks were pooled with those who got a second dose at roughly 12 weeks. TCR sequencing covered roughly 230 trial participants: roughly 200 given two doses of AZD1222 and 26 given two doses of MenACWY control vaccine. Trial participants were enrolled by age into 18-55, 56-69 and 70-plus year subgroups, with roughly 160, 29 and 62 TCR-sequenced participants respectively. What the research found in general, with its limitations: Only a handful of AZD1222 recipients were SARS-CoV-2 seropositive at baseline, limiting conclusions about previously exposed vaccinees. Participants were mostly white British, with more females than males. The authors suggested clonal diversity may have been underestimated. The 56-69-year group was small, and its depth increase did not reach significance, likely because of low power. Reportedly, close to half of the unique spike-specific TCRs recognized epitopes lying outside the regions that are mutated in the B.1.351 and B.1.1.7 variants. After two AZD1222 doses, spike-specific TCR breadth and depth were significantly higher than at day 0 and than in MenACWY recipients. Vaccine-associated CD4 TCRs spanned the whole spike protein, with dominant responses in regions 160-218 and 743-854. No day 14 peak-response samples were available, so repertoires were characterized only after the peak T cell response.

Trimming costs V 0 bases and J 3 bases, and their ends lie 11 bases apart. CDR1 and CDR2 are drawn from the germline V gene: KGHSY, FQNENV. From the cysteine through the phenylalanine, the CDR3 covers 15 amino acids. CDR3 DNA only is kept here, 45 bases in frame from base 1. The CDR3 regions of human TCRbeta chains were analyzed by immunosequencing. As for how the authors treated the data: TCRs in the repertoires were compared against a reference library of SARS-CoV-2-specific TCRs that had been generated with the MIRA antigen-specificity platform. Breadth meant the fraction of unique TCRs that were SARS-CoV-2-associated, whereas depth meant the fraction of total T cells that were SARS-CoV-2-associated. Using the MIRA data, every spike-specific TCR was mapped to the spike region that the TCR reacted to and assigned to either a CD4 or a CD8 class. Log10-transformed breadth and depth values were compared by one-way ANOVA with Sidak's multiple comparisons tests. In TCRdb, the immuneACCESS table is reduced to in-frame sequences with V and J assigned. These tables do not hold every clone; where another copy was compared, an unresolved V gene accounts for under half, and the others remain unexplained. The D gene and trimming were derived from the DNA, and the V and J assignments and clone size from that table. The sample table shows around 140,000 clones, and roughly 88% are seen once. The top ten constitute over 7% of the sample.

This specimen's time point label, per the study, means: baseline before first vaccination. Vaccinee samples were obtained from the UK trials COV001 and COV002, which included a single-blind randomized controlled phase 2/3 trial of AZD1222 (ChAdOx1 nCoV-19) in healthy adults. For TCRbeta chain sequencing, PBMC samples were collected from trial participants at day 0 and at day 28 after the second dose. Concerning this clone itself: This receptor's antigen is unknown. No base quality values were provided; no much bigger clone lies one nucleotide off.

This chain is built from TRBV16 and TRBJ1-2; the D gene assignment is ambiguous. Sample: peripheral blood, taken on day 0 of AZD1222 vaccination. This TCR was sampled from an adult in good health. The nucleotide sequence is TGTGCCAGCAGCCAATCGGGGAGGGCAGACTATGGCTACACCTTC. Translated, it gives CASSQSGRADYGYTF.